The 22 T cell receptor beta chains below come from one sample, sequenced in a study of Ad26.COV2.S vaccination and SARS-CoV-2 variants. The treatment is: roughly 20 received Ad26.COV2.S at low or high dose, single or two shots; a few received placebo; per-sample allocation not given. Sampling happened 63 days after the first vaccine or placebo injection. Some clones are missing from TCRdb's copy, which holds only in-frame ones; the method was immunoSEQ multiplex PCR. The repertoire holds about 400,000 clones, with 70% to 90% as singletons. Here the sequenced sample was peripheral blood, taken in a trial of Ad26.COV2.S vaccine versus placebo. The receptors originated from a person between 18 and 65 years old who received the Ad26.COV2.S COVID-19 vaccine or a placebo.

CDR3 sequence reads: CASSSPIRTSGRYGYTF. The CDR3 DNA is TGTGCCAGCAGCTCCCCTATACGTACTTCAGGGAGGTATGGCTACACCTTC. The chain has TRBV7-2 and TRBJ1-2, with a possible D match to TRBD1 (5 bases). The germline V gene has CDR1 SGHTA and CDR2 FQGNSA. V lost 4 bases, J lost 5 bases, and 23 bases lay in between. The length of the CDR3 is 17 residues.

The chain links TRBV4-1 to TRBJ1-1; the D gene is possibly TRBD1 (5 bases). This CDR3 region has 16 residues. The ends were cut back, 0 bases at V and 4 bases at J, with 15 bases in the middle. Germline values: CDR1 MGHRA, CDR2 YSYEKL. The CDR3 region is CASSQDGGPWGTEAFF. The CDR3 region has the DNA TGCGCCAGCAGCCAAGATGGGGGTCCGTGGGGCACTGAAGCTTTCTTT.

The gene calls are TRBV12-3 or TRBV12-4 and TRBJ2-1; D is possibly TRBD1 or TRBD2 (5 bases each). V lost 0 bases and J lost 13, with 13 bases in between. The CDR3 length is 13 residues. CDR3 residues: CASSLARVGAQFF. As DNA, the CDR3 is TGTGCCAGCAGTTTAGCCCGGGTCGGGGCACAGTTCTTC.

This chain links TRBV30 with TRBJ1-1, with unresolved D. Germline CDR1 and CDR2: GTSNPN and SVGIG (reference sequence). V shed 5 bases and J shed 5 bases, with 21 bases lying between them. This CDR3 comprises 15 residues. In DNA form, the CDR3 reads TGTGCCTGGGTCCCGCGGAGGGCAAGAAGAACTGAAGCTTTCTTT. Translation gives CAWVPRRARRTEAFF.

The J gene is TRBJ2-2, the V gene TRBV4-1, with D perhaps TRBD1 (5 bases). Germline assignment: CDR1 MGHRA and CDR2 YSYEKL. This CDR3 comprises 16 residues. V lost 3 bases and J lost 6, with 17 bases in between. The DNA of the CDR3 is TGCGCCAGCAGCCAGGACAAGAGTAGGGTGCCCGGGGAGCTGTTTTTT. The encoded protein is CASSQDKSRVPGELFF.

This clone was seen once. This chain uses TRBV12-3 or TRBV12-4 with TRBJ1-2; D is ambiguous. There are 13 residues in the CDR3. Trimming pared 5 bases from V and 0 bases from J, leaving 7 bases between. CDR3 in DNA: TGTGCCAGCAGTGTAGGGCCTAACTATGGCTACACCTTC. The encoded protein is CASSVGPNYGYTF.

The J gene is TRBJ2-7, the V gene TRBV19, with D perhaps TRBD2 (5 bases). Germline CDR1 reads LNHDA; CDR2 reads SQIVND (reference sequence). V dropped 7 bases and J dropped 6 bases, with 16 bases sitting between them. This CDR3 has 13 amino acids. The CDR3 nucleotides are TGTGCCAGTACAAGCAGCCGGGGATCCGAGCAGTACTTC. Amino acids: CASTSSRGSEQYF.

V usage is TRBV19 and J usage is TRBJ1-1; tentatively, D is TRBD1 (6 bases). The CDR3 length is 12 residues. V was shortened by 7 bases and J by 4 bases, with 10 bases between the two germline ends. Germline loops: CDR1 LNHDA, CDR2 SQIVND (reference sequence). This CDR3 reads CASTGGFTEAFF. The CDR3, as DNA: TGTGCCAGTACGGGGGGCTTCACTGAAGCTTTCTTT.

As to this clone: The sample contains more than one DNA sequence encoding this CDR3. The chain links TRBV5-1 to TRBJ1-2; 8 nucleotides agree with TRBD1. Germline V gene lookup returns CDR1 SGHRS and CDR2 YFSETQ. The CDR3 runs 14 residues. The trim removed 0 bases at V and 6 bases at J, leaving 4 bases unmatched. CDR3 amino acids: CASSLGQGADGYTF. The CDR3 DNA reads as TGCGCCAGCAGCTTGGGGCAGGGGGCGGATGGCTACACCTTC.

V and J are TRBV7-9 and TRBJ1-3; no clear D. Per germline, CDR1 SEHNR and CDR2 FQNEAQ (reference sequence). Trimming removed 2 bases at V and 4 bases at J, with 9 bases between. The CDR3 runs 14 residues. The CDR3 protein is CASSLSRSGNTIYF. The CDR3 bases are TGTGCCAGCAGCTTATCCAGGAGCGGAAACACCATATATTTT.

On this clone: Other DNA sequences in this sample translate to the same CDR3. This chain uses TRBV27 with TRBJ2-7, with 7 bases identical to TRBD1. J gave up 3 bases and V 2 bases, and 4 bases lay outside the gene matches. CDR1 is MNHEY and CDR2 is SMNVEV in the germline V gene (reference sequence). CDR3 length equals 14 residues. The CDR3 sequence: CASSLRGQLYEQYF. CDR3 sequence (DNA): TGTGCCAGCAGTTTAAGGGGACAGCTCTACGAGCAGTACTTC.

The rearrangement joins TRBV12-5 to TRBJ1-4; tentatively, D is TRBD1 (5 bases). Deletions cut 0 bases from V and 10 bases from J, with 9 bases between. CDR1 and CDR2 (germline): LGHNT, FRNRAP. The CDR3 has 13 residues. CDR3 amino acids: CASGLVLGGKLFF. In DNA, the CDR3 is TGTGCTAGTGGTTTGGTACTCGGGGGAAAACTGTTTTTT.

The genes are TRBV4-1 and TRBJ1-1, with D maybe TRBD1 (5 bases). Per the germline V gene, CDR1 is MGHRA and CDR2 is YSYEKL. Trimming removed 6 bases from V and 0 bases from J, with 11 bases in between. CDR3 length: 14 residues. The CDR3 nucleotides read TGCGCCAGCAGTTGGACATCCATGAACACTGAAGCTTTCTTT. Its translation: CASSWTSMNTEAFF.

The V call is TRBV5-1, the J call TRBJ2-7; perhaps TRBD1 as D (5 bases). CDR1 SGHRS and CDR2 YFSETQ come from the germline V gene. V was pared by 2 bases and J by 5 bases, with 14 bases between. This CDR3 region has 14 residues. The CDR3 DNA sequence: TGCGCCAGCAGCTTCACAGGTATGGAAGACGAGCAGTACTTC. Protein: CASSFTGMEDEQYF.

This clone was found a few times. The genes are TRBV7-8 and TRBJ1-1; a possible D gene is TRBD1 (6 bases). Germline CDR1 is SGHVS and CDR2 is FQNEAQ. The V end was cut by 11 bases, the J end by 7 bases, with 32 bases between. The CDR3 covers 17 residues. CDR3 nucleotide sequence: TGTGCCGTCACAGCCGTTCCTTCACCCGGGACAAGGGGTGAAGCTTTCTTT. It yields the protein CAVTAVPSPGTRGEAFF.

This chain connects TRBV14 to TRBJ2-2, with D tentatively TRBD2 (5 bases). The CDR3 length is 18 residues. In germline, CDR1 is SGHDN, CDR2 FVKESK. Trimming stripped 3 bases from V and 3 bases from J, with 20 bases between. The CDR3 reads CASSHPLYETTYTGELFF. The CDR3 DNA follows: TGTGCCAGCAGCCATCCCCTTTACGAGACTACGTACACCGGGGAGCTGTTTTTT.

This clone was observed a few times. This chain joins TRBV11-2 and TRBJ2-7, with no clear D. V dropped 5 bases and J dropped 1 base, with 6 bases sitting between them. The germline V gene has CDR1 SGHAT and CDR2 FQNNGV. The CDR3 contains 12 residues. CDR3 DNA sequence: TGTGCCAGCAGCCCAGAGTCCTACGAGCAGTACTTC. It yields the protein CASSPESYEQYF.

The chain combines TRBV2 with TRBJ2-1; D may correspond to TRBD1 or TRBD2 (6 bases each). Germline-derived CDR1 and CDR2 are SNHLY and FYNNEI. This CDR3 is 14 amino acids long. V shed 6 bases and J shed 8 bases, with 17 bases lying between them. CDR3 protein: CASSLSQRGDEQFF. The CDR3 bases are TGTGCCAGCAGCCTCTCCCAGAGGGGGGATGAGCAGTTCTTC.

The chain employs TRBV19 and TRBJ1-5; a weak D match, TRBD1 (5 bases). The germline CDR1 and CDR2 sequences are LNHDA and SQIVND (reference sequence). V lost 6 bases, J lost 1 base, and 13 bases lay in between. The CDR3 loop spans 15 amino acids. CDR3 nucleotides: TGTGCCAGTAGGCCCGGGGCCGGGAGCAATCAGCCCCAGCATTTT. Translated, it gives CASRPGAGSNQPQHF.

The chain has TRBV4-3 and TRBJ1-1, with D perhaps matching TRBD1 (6 bases). The germline V gene encodes CDR1 LGHNA and CDR2 YSLEER. The CDR3 is made up of 14 amino acids. V lost 0 bases and J lost 10, with 15 bases in between. CDR3 loop: CASSQEGGATPAFF. DNA for the CDR3: TGCGCCAGCAGCCAAGAAGGGGGGGCGACCCCAGCTTTCTTT.

The rearrangement uses TRBV4-1 and TRBJ2-1; TRBD2 agrees at 9 bases. V lost 1 base, J lost 5 bases, and 9 bases stayed unmatched. This CDR3 is 17 amino acids long. The germline V gene has CDR1 MGHRA and CDR2 YSYEKL. The CDR3 protein is CASSQVVAGDPNNEQFF. The CDR3 nucleotides are TGCGCCAGCAGCCAAGTAGTAGCGGGGGACCCCAACAATGAGCAGTTCTTC.

V and J are TRBV19 and TRBJ1-5; D unclear. Looked up from germline, CDR1 is LNHDA and CDR2 is SQIVND (reference sequence). V was trimmed by 8 bases and J by 0 bases, leaving 14 bases between them. The CDR3 is 15 amino acids. The CDR3 spells CASCRADNSNQPQHF. CDR3 nucleotides: TGTGCCAGTTGTAGGGCAGACAATAGCAATCAGCCCCAGCATTTT.